These 2 T cell receptor beta chains were all obtained from the same sample, sequenced in a study of blood T cell repertoires in COVID-19. Only in-frame clones appear in the TCRdb table, and some are missing; sequencing was by immunoSEQ multiplex PCR. The sample includes more than 400,000 clones, 87% of them seen just once. Input material: PBMCs or T cells enriched from blood (not recorded which). These receptors all stem from a young woman who had recovered from COVID-19.

CDR3 nucleotides: TGTGCCAGCAGCCAAGGACCTGACAGGGCCCTGAACAATGAGCAGTTCTTC. It codes for CASSQGPDRALNNEQFF. This sequence joins TRBV14 and TRBJ2-1; 7 positions match TRBD1. CDR1 SGHDN and CDR2 FVKESK come from the germline V gene. J lost 5 bases, V lost 1 base, and 11 bases had no gene match. The CDR3 is 17 residues long.

This clone was counted a few times. The chain uses TRBV5-1 and TRBJ2-7; 12 nucleotides line up with TRBD2. The CDR3 covers 16 residues. In germline, CDR1 is SGHRS, CDR2 YFSETQ. The trim removed 0 bases at V and 2 bases at J, leaving 3 bases unmatched. For the CDR3, the DNA is TGCGCCAGCAGCTTGGTGACTAGCGGGGGACCCTACGAGCAGTACTTC. It translates to CASSLVTSGGPYEQYF.